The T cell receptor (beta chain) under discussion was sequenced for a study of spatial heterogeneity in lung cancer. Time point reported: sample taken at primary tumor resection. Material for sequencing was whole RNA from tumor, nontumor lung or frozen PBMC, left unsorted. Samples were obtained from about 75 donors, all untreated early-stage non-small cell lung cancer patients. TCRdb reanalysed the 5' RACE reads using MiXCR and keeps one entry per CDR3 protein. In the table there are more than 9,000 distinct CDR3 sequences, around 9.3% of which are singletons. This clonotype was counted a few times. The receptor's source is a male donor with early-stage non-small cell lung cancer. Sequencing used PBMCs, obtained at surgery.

The CDR3 region has the DNA TGTGCCAGCGGGTCGGGACAAGCGAACACCGGGGAGCTGTTTTTT. Residues: CASGSGQANTGELFF. The chain has TRBV28 and TRBJ2-2, with D possibly matching TRBD1 (6 bases). The CDR3 length is 15 residues. The germline gives CDR1 MDHEN, CDR2 SYDVKM. V was clipped by 8 bases and J by 0 bases, with 13 bases between them.